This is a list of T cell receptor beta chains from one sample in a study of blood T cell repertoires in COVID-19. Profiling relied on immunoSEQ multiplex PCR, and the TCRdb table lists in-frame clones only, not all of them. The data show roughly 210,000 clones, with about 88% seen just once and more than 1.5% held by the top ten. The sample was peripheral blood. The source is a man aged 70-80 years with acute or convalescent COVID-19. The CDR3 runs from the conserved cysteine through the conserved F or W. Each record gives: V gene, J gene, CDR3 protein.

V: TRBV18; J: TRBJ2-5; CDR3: CASSPGTEETQYF
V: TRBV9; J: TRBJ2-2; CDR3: CASSVAGDTGELFF
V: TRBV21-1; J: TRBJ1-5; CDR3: CASSMHGTGGFHQPQHF
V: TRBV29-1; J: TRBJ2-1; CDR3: CSVERQLYNEQFF
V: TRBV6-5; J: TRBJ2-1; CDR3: CASSRTRSEQFF
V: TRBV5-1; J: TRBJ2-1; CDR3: CASSLVLSSYNEQFF
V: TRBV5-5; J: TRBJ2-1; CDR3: CASSLPGNEQFF
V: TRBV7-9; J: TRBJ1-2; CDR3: CASSSGTEYGYTF
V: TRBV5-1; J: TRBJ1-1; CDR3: CASRTGQGMNTEAFF
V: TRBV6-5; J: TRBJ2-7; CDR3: CASSPPGGEQYF
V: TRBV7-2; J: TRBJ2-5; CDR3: CASSFMSGDQETQYF
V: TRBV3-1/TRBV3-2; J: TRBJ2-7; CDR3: CASSQELLAGTLLEQYF
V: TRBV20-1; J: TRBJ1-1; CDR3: CSAPYQGEAFF
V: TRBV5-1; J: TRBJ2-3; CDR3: CASRGLAGGPSTDTQYF
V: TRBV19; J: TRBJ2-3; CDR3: CASSIEGQGAGDTQYF
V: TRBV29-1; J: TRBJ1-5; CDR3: CSVSQGNRQPQHF
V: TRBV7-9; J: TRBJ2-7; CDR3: CASSPGAYHEQYF
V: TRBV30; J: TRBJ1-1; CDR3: CAWSVTGGTEAFF
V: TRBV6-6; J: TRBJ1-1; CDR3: CASSYSGGDTEAFF
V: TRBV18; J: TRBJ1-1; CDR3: CASSPGTGGLNTEAFF
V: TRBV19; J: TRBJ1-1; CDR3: CASSAGAVTEAFF
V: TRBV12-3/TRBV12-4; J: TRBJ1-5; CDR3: CASSSGDQPQHF
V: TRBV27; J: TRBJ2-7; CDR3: CASSPLLVAHVEQYF
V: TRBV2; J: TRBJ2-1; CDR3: CASTTGSHEQFF
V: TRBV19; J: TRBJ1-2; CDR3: CASSMSGRGYTF
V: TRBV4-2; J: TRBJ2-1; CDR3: CASSSRGEQFF
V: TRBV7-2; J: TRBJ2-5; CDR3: CASSLSRAVPGSQYF
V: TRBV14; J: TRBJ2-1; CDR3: CASSPWSRSEQFF
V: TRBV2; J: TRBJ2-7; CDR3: CASSPGFSPYEQYF
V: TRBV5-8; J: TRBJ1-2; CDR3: CASSLAGGESYGYTF
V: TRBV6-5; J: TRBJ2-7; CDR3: CAGQTGGHEQYF
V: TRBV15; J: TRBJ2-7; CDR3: CATSRNLGTGGKEQYF
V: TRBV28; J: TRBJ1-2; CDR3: CASRSDGGSGYTF
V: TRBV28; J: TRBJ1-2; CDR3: CASRPTGQLRNYGYTF
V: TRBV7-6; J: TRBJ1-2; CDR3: CASSPSRGGYTF
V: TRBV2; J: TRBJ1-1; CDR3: CASRVTGEAFF
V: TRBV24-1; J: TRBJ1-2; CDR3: CATSEGTAANYGYTF
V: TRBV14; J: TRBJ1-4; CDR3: CASSPGQSTNEKLFF
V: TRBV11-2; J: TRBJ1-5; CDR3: CASSPQGGNQPQHF
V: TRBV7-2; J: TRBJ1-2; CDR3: CASSGAFLGYTF
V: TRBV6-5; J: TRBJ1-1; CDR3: CASRGAVNTEAFF
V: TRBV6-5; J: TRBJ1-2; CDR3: CASSRQGSDGYTF
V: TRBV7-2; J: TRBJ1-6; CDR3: CASSLGTSSYNSPLHF
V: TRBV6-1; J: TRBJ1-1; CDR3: CASSERLMAFF
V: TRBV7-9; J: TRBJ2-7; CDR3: CASSLTSGSHEQYF
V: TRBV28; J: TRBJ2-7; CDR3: CASSSGSPGYEQYF
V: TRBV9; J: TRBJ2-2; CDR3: CASSAGRGAGELFF
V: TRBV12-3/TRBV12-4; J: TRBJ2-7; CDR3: CASSSGTGREQYF
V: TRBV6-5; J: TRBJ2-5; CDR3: CASRSLAGAQETQYF
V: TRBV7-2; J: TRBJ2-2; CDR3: CASSGSGRLAAGELFF
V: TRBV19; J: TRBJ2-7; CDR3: CASRRTSGVYEQYF
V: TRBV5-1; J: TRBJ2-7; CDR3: CASSFDGTGFYEQYF